The present entry profiles one TCR beta chain with its context. Trimming removed 0 bases from V and 0 bases from J; junction bases left unmatched: 4. Germline V gene data show CDR1 as SGHAT and CDR2 as FQNNGV. The CDR3 extends over 17 amino acids. These data originate in a study of control samples from healthy donors and cancer patients. TCRdb's table, derived via immunoSEQ multiplex PCR, lists solely in-frame clones and lacks some. This sample has some 160,000 clones, with roughly 89% found just once. This receptor was obtained from a man younger than 45 in good health. The sample comprised blood. This sequence joins TRBV11-2 and TRBJ2-2, with 7 bases that match TRBD2. CDR3 sequence: CASSLDYGTTNTGELFF. The CDR3, as DNA: TGTGCCAGCAGCTTAGATTACGGGACTACGAACACCGGGGAGCTGTTTTTT.